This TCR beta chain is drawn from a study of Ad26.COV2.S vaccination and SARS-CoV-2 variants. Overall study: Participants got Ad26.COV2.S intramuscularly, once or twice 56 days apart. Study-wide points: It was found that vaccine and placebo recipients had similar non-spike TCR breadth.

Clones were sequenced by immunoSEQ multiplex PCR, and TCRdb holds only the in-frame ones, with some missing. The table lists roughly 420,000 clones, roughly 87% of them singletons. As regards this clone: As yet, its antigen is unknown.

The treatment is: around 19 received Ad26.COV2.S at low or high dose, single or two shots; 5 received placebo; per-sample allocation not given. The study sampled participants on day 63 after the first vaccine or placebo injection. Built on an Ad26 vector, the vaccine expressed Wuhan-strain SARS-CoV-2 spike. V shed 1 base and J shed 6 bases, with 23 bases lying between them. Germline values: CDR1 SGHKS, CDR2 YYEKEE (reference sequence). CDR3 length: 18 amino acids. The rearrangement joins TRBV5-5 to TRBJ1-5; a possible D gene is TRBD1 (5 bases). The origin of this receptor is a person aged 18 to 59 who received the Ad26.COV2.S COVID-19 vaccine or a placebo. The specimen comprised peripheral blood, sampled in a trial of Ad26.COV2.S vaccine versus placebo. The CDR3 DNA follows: TGTGCCAGCAGCTTGAGGCCTCCGGGACTCCAAGAGGGTCAGCCCCAGCATTTT. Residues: CASSLRPPGLQEGQPQHF. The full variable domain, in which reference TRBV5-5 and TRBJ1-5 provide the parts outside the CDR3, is DAGVTQSPTHLIKTRGQQVTLRCSPISGHKSVSWYQQVLGQGPQFIFQYYEKEERGRGNFPDRFSARQFPNYSSELNVNALLLGDSALYLCASSLRPPGLQEGQPQHFGDGTRLSIL.